The present TCR beta chain was sequenced within a study of blood T cell repertoires in COVID-19. Study background: Italy, Spain and the United States were the sources of the convalescent and acute COVID-19 samples.

This clone was seen only a few times. As originally analysed: For nucleated cells, counts were estimated from reference gene primer amplification. Profiled with immunoSEQ multiplex PCR; TCRdb holds only in-frame clones, not every one. V and J calls and clone size are as listed in that table; D and trimming were resolved from the DNA. Among 500,000 or so clones listed, about 90% were seen once. Residents of 24 US areas, aged roughly 18 to 89 years, made up the participants. Each recovered donor of Cohort 3 presented with two negative PCRs, clearance, or symptom resolution. The sample consisted of PBMCs or T cells enriched from blood (not recorded which). This receptor was identified in a woman aged 18 to 35 who had recovered from COVID-19.

The CDR3 sequence: CASSQVQGWAEGKKPQHF. The CDR3 nucleotides are TGTGCCAGCAGTCAGGTCCAGGGGTGGGCAGAGGGGAAGAAGCCCCAGCATTTT. V and J are TRBV6-6 and TRBJ1-5; D perhaps matches TRBD1 (6 bases). The germline V and J ends were trimmed by 5 bases and 8 bases, with 28 bases remaining between them. Per germline, CDR1 MNHNY and CDR2 SVGAGI (reference sequence). CDR3 length: 18 amino acids.